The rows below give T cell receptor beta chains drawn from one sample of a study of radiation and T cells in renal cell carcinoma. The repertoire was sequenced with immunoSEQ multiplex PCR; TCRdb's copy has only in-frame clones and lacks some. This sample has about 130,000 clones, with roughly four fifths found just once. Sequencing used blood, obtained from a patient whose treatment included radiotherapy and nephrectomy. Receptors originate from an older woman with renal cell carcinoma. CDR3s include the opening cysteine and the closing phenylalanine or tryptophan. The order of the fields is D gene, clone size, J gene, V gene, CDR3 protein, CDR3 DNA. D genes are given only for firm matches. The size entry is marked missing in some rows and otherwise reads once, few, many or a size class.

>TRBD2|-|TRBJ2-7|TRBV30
CAWRGGLAGALGYEQYF
TGTGCCTGGAGAGGAGGACTAGCGGGAGCTCTGGGGTACGAGCAGTACTTC
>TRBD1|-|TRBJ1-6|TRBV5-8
CASSPSGQGSSPLHF
TGTGCCAGCAGCCCAAGCGGACAGGGTAGTTCACCCCTCCACTTT
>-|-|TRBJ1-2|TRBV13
CASSLVTSGSQGYTF
TGTGCCAGCAGCTTAGTTACCTCAGGGAGCCAGGGCTACACCTTC
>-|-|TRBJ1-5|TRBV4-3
CASSQELGSSNQPQHF
TGCGCCAGCAGCCAGGAGCTAGGGTCCAGCAATCAGCCCCAGCATTTT
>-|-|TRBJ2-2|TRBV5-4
CASSQDEGEGELFF
TGTGCCAGCAGCCAAGATGAAGGGGAGGGGGAGCTGTTTTTT
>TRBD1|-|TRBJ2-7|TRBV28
CASSLYWTGASMYEQYF
TGTGCCAGCAGTTTATACTGGACAGGGGCGTCAATGTACGAGCAGTACTTC
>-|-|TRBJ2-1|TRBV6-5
CASRGRPPYNEQFF
TGTGCCAGTCGGGGACGGCCTCCTTACAATGAGCAGTTCTTC
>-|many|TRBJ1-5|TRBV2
CASSGGNQPQHF
TGTGCCAGCAGTGGGGGTAATCAGCCCCAGCATTTT
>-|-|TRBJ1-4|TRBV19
CASSISSVNEKLFF
TGTGCCAGTAGTATAAGTAGCGTTAATGAAAAACTGTTTTTT
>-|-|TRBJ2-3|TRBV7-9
CASSRMGREEDTQYF
TGTGCCAGCAGCCGCATGGGGAGAGAGGAGGATACGCAGTATTTT
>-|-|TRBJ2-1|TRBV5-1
CASSRQTGNNEQFF
TGCGCCAGCAGCCGTCAAACAGGCAACAATGAGCAGTTCTTC
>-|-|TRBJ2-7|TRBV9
CASSVDFGGEQYF
TGTGCCAGCAGCGTAGACTTCGGAGGCGAGCAGTACTTC
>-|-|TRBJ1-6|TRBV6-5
CASSLTGPLPLHF
TGTGCCAGCAGTTTGACAGGTCCTCTACCCCTCCACTTT
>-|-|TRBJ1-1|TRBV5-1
CASSWDAGVLNTEAFF
TGCGCCAGCAGCTGGGACGCAGGGGTACTGAACACTGAAGCTTTCTTT
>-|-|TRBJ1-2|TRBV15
CATGLGGGRGGYTF
TGTGCCACCGGCCTCGGGGGGGGGAGAGGAGGCTACACCTTC
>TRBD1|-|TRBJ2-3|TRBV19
CASSSTRGNRQGSTDTQYF
TGTGCCAGTAGTTCAACACGTGGGAATAGACAGGGTTCCACAGATACGCAGTATTTT
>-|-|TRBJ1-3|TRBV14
CASSQRQDPGNTIYF
TGTGCCAGCAGCCAACGCCAGGATCCTGGAAACACCATATATTTT
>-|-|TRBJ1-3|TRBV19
CASSIDHWTYGNTIYF
TGTGCCAGTAGTATAGATCATTGGACGTACGGAAACACCATATATTTT
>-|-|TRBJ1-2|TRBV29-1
CSVLQGSGGYTF
TGCAGCGTACTACAGGGATCGGGTGGCTACACCTTC
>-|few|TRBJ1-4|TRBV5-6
CASSFGVGNEKLFF
TGTGCCAGCAGCTTCGGTGTGGGTAATGAAAAACTGTTTTTT
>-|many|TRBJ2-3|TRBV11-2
CASSRRTKGTDTQYF
TGTGCCAGCAGCCGCCGGACAAAAGGCACAGATACGCAGTATTTT
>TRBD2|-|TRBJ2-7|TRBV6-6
CASRKGTSGDYEQYF
TGTGCCAGCAGAAAAGGGACTAGCGGGGACTACGAGCAGTACTTC
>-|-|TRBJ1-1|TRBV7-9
CASSFYEGLGNTEAFF
TGTGCCAGCAGCTTCTACGAGGGTTTGGGGAACACTGAAGCTTTCTTT
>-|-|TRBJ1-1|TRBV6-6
CASSYSGGTGAFF
TGTGCCAGCAGTTACTCCGGGGGTACGGGCGCTTTCTTT
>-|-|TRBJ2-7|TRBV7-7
CASRDTGLWVSYEQYF
TGTGCTAGCAGGGACACGGGGCTTTGGGTATCCTACGAGCAGTACTTC
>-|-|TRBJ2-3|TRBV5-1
CASSLAGPGAVDTQYF
TGCGCCAGCAGCTTGGCGGGGCCAGGGGCGGTAGATACGCAGTATTTT
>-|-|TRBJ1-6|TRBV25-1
CASEGNSPLHF
TGTGCCAGCGAGGGTAATTCACCCCTCCACTTT
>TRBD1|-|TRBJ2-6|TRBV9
CASSAGTGGTGANVLTF
TGTGCCAGCAGCGCCGGGACAGGGGGCACTGGGGCCAACGTCCTGACTTTC
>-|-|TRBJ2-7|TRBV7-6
CASSYGQASSYEQYF
TGTGCCAGCAGCTACGGGCAGGCCAGCTCCTACGAGCAGTACTTC
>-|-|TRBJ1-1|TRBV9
CASSVVSPGRAFF
TGTGCCAGCAGCGTAGTATCCCCGGGCCGAGCTTTCTTT
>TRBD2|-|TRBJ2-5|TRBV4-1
CASSQDSLAGGQTQYF
TGCGCCAGCAGCCAAGATAGTCTAGCGGGGGGTCAGACCCAGTACTTC
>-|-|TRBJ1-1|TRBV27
CASWLRNTEAFF
TGTGCCAGCTGGTTAAGAAACACTGAAGCTTTCTTT
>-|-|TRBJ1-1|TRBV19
CASSILPGSGAEAFF
TGTGCCAGTAGTATTCTACCAGGATCGGGGGCTGAAGCTTTCTTT
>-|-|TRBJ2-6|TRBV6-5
CASSPQMSGANVLTF
TGTGCCAGCAGTCCCCAGATGTCTGGGGCCAACGTCCTGACTTTC
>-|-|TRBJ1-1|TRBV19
CASSSPLPGLNTEAFF
TGTGCCAGTAGTAGCCCCCTCCCAGGCTTGAACACTGAAGCTTTCTTT
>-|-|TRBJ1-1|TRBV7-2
CASSLVGNLNTEAFF
TGTGCCAGCAGCTTAGTCGGGAACTTGAACACTGAAGCTTTCTTT
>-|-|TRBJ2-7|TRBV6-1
CASSVRGNPPLEQYF
TGTGCCAGCAGTGTCAGGGGTAACCCACCCCTCGAGCAGTACTTC
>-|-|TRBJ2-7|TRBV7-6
CASSLRLGRGPYEQYF
TGTGCCAGCAGCCTACGACTGGGGAGGGGGCCCTACGAGCAGTACTTC
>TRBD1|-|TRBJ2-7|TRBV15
CATSRDLAQGAGYEQYF
TGTGCCACCAGCAGAGATTTAGCACAGGGGGCGGGATACGAGCAGTACTTC
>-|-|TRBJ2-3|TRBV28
CASRLGWGTDTQYF
TGTGCCAGCAGATTGGGATGGGGCACAGATACGCAGTATTTT
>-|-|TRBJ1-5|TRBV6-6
CASSYPAGGNQPQHF
TGTGCCAGCAGTTACCCGGCGGGTGGAAATCAGCCCCAGCATTTT
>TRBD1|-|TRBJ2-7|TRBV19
CASSILRDRAYEQYF
TGTGCCAGTAGTATTCTTCGGGACAGGGCCTACGAGCAGTACTTC
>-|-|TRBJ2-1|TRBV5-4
CASSMWGAPSYNEQFF
TGTGCCAGCAGCATGTGGGGGGCCCCTTCCTACAATGAGCAGTTCTTC
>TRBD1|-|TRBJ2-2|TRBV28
CASSGQVRETGELFF
TGTGCCAGCAGTGGACAGGTCAGAGAGACCGGGGAGCTGTTTTTT
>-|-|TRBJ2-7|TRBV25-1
CASSVRTEPSSYEQYF
TGTGCCAGCAGTGTTCGGACGGAGCCTAGCTCCTACGAGCAGTACTTC
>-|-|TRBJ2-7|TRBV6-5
CASSRNYEQYF
TGTGCCAGCAGTCGCAACTACGAGCAGTACTTC
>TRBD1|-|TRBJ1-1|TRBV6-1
CASSESRNRGAFF
TGTGCCAGCAGTGAATCAAGGAACAGGGGTGCTTTCTTT
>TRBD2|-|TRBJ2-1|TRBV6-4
CASSASGGVYNEQFF
TGTGCCAGCAGCGCTAGCGGGGGGGTATACAATGAGCAGTTCTTC
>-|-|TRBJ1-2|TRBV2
CASSVMGDAYGYTF
TGTGCCAGCAGTGTTATGGGTGATGCTTATGGCTACACCTTC
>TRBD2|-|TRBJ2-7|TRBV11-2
CASSLGLAETYEQYF
TGTGCCAGCAGCTTGGGACTAGCGGAAACCTACGAGCAGTACTTC
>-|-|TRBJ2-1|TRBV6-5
CASSSGAGEQFF
TGTGCCAGCAGTTCCGGGGCTGGTGAGCAGTTCTTC